Detailed here is one T cell receptor (beta chain). Its binding antigen is unknown. Base qualities were left out, and no much larger clone turns up one base away. The library was built by means of the immunoSEQ multiplex PCR assay. TCRdb took this table from immuneACCESS and kept in-frame rearrangements with V and J called. Such tables lack part of the clones; where checked against another copy, unresolved V genes explain under half of the gap, and the rest is unexplained. The table for this sample lists approximately 100,000 clones; around 90% of them were counted only once. The ten largest clones take up roughly 1.7% of the sample. Spanning cysteine to phenylalanine, the CDR3 consists of 16 amino acids. The DNA shown is the 48-base CDR3, in frame from base 1. CDR1 and CDR2 are drawn from the germline V gene: LGHNA, YSLEER. The junction carries 17 bases between V and J, which are trimmed by 1 base and 7 bases respectively.

The sample belongs to a study of T cells after somatic rescue of genetic block (dated by TCRdb to 2018 to 2021). Regarding the study in general: The study assessed how robust, over the long term, a T-cell system was when the system had developed through somatic rescue of a genetic block in T-cell development.

Recombination connected TRBV4-3 to TRBJ2-1; 6 matching bases give a weak D call of TRBD1. This clonotype originated in a woman between 18 and 29 years old. The sequenced sample was peripheral blood mononuclear cells (PBMCs). The bases are TGCGCCAGCAGCCAAGGTGTGGCAGGGGTTAAGAATGAGCAGTTCTTC. Its coded protein is CASSQGVAGVKNEQFF.